A selection of T cell receptor beta chains follows, all from one sample in a study of cytomegalovirus exposure and HLA in healthy donors. Profiling relied on immunoSEQ multiplex PCR, and the TCRdb table lists in-frame clones only, not all of them. The table includes about 200,000 clones, over 75% detected once. The sequenced material came from PBMCs. These receptors originate from a girl aged 2-10 years in good health and CMV-seronegative. CDR3s include the opening cysteine and the closing phenylalanine or tryptophan. Each record gives: J gene, V gene, clone size, D gene, CDR3 DNA, CDR3 protein. A D gene is named only where the DNA matches it firmly. Clone size appears in some rows only: once, few, many, or a class for an expanded clone.

j_call: TRBJ1-2; v_call: TRBV5-6; clone_size: few; d_call: NA; cdr3_nt: TGTGCCAGCAGCTTACTGGGGGCGGAGGATGGCTACACCTTC; cdr3_aa: CASSLLGAEDGYTF
j_call: TRBJ1-1; v_call: TRBV6-5; clone_size: NA; d_call: NA; cdr3_nt: TGTGCCAGCAGTTACGGAGGGTCGAACACTGAAGCTTTCTTT; cdr3_aa: CASSYGGSNTEAFF
j_call: TRBJ1-1; v_call: TRBV6-5; clone_size: NA; d_call: NA; cdr3_nt: TGTGCCAGCAGACAGGTGAACACTGAAGCTTTCTTT; cdr3_aa: CASRQVNTEAFF
j_call: TRBJ2-5; v_call: TRBV5-1; clone_size: NA; d_call: NA; cdr3_nt: TGCGCCAGCAGCTTGGGGGGGCGGTCAGAGACCCAGTACTTC; cdr3_aa: CASSLGGRSETQYF
j_call: TRBJ2-1; v_call: TRBV7-9; clone_size: NA; d_call: NA; cdr3_nt: TGTGCCAGCAGCTTAGTGGGGCTTATAAATGAGCAGTTCTTC; cdr3_aa: CASSLVGLINEQFF
j_call: TRBJ1-1; v_call: TRBV7-2; clone_size: NA; d_call: TRBD1; cdr3_nt: TGTGCCAGCAGCTTAGGGGACAGGGTCGCTGAAGCTTTCTTT; cdr3_aa: CASSLGDRVAEAFF
j_call: TRBJ2-7; v_call: TRBV7-9; clone_size: NA; d_call: NA; cdr3_nt: TGTTCCAGCAGCTTTTCGGTCGAGCAGTACTTC; cdr3_aa: CSSSFSVEQYF
j_call: TRBJ1-3; v_call: TRBV5-1; clone_size: NA; d_call: NA; cdr3_nt: TGCGCCAGCAGCGACCCTCAGACAGGCTCTGGAAACACCATATATTTT; cdr3_aa: CASSDPQTGSGNTIYF
j_call: TRBJ2-7; v_call: TRBV6-1; clone_size: NA; d_call: TRBD2; cdr3_nt: TGTGCCAGCAGTGAGGGGAGGGCCTACGAGCAGTACTTC; cdr3_aa: CASSEGRAYEQYF
j_call: TRBJ1-2; v_call: TRBV27; clone_size: NA; d_call: NA; cdr3_nt: TGTGCCAGCAGTCCCTACGGGGGAGGATATGGCTACACCTTC; cdr3_aa: CASSPYGGGYGYTF
j_call: TRBJ2-5; v_call: TRBV5-1; clone_size: NA; d_call: TRBD2; cdr3_nt: TGCGCCAGCAGCTTCGCTAGCGGGGAGACCCAGTACTTC; cdr3_aa: CASSFASGETQYF
j_call: TRBJ1-3; v_call: TRBV5-1; clone_size: NA; d_call: NA; cdr3_nt: TGCGCCAGCAGTTCAGGGGTCTCTGGAAACACCATATATTTT; cdr3_aa: CASSSGVSGNTIYF
j_call: TRBJ1-1; v_call: TRBV7-9; clone_size: NA; d_call: NA; cdr3_nt: TGTGCCAGCAGCCCGCGGAGGGGCACTGAAGCTTTCTTT; cdr3_aa: CASSPRRGTEAFF
j_call: TRBJ2-3; v_call: TRBV4-2; clone_size: NA; d_call: TRBD2; cdr3_nt: TGTGCCAGCAGCCAGTCGACTAGCGGGGAGATAGGGGATACGCAGTATTTT; cdr3_aa: CASSQSTSGEIGDTQYF
j_call: TRBJ2-1; v_call: TRBV27; clone_size: NA; d_call: NA; cdr3_nt: TGTGCCAGCAGTCGCGACATTCGGCCTTACAATGAGCAGTTCTTC; cdr3_aa: CASSRDIRPYNEQFF
j_call: TRBJ2-6; v_call: TRBV4-2; clone_size: few; d_call: NA; cdr3_nt: TGTGCCAGCAGCCAAGGTGACGCGGGGCCTGGGGCCAACGTCCTGACTTTC; cdr3_aa: CASSQGDAGPGANVLTF
j_call: TRBJ2-7; v_call: TRBV4-1; clone_size: NA; d_call: NA; cdr3_nt: TGCGCCAGCAGCCAAGGTAGAACCTACGAGCAGTACTTC; cdr3_aa: CASSQGRTYEQYF
j_call: TRBJ2-2; v_call: TRBV2; clone_size: NA; d_call: NA; cdr3_nt: TGTGCCAGCCGAGACAGGACCCCCGGGGAGCTGTTTTTT; cdr3_aa: CASRDRTPGELFF
j_call: TRBJ2-5; v_call: TRBV9; clone_size: NA; d_call: TRBD2; cdr3_nt: TGTGCCAGCAGCGTAGCTGACGGGAGGAAGACCCAGTACTTC; cdr3_aa: CASSVADGRKTQYF
j_call: TRBJ1-2; v_call: TRBV5-6; clone_size: NA; d_call: NA; cdr3_nt: TGTGCCAGCAGCTTGGTGGAGAACTATGGCTACACCTTC; cdr3_aa: CASSLVENYGYTF
j_call: TRBJ2-2; v_call: TRBV5-1; clone_size: few; d_call: NA; cdr3_nt: TGCGCCAGCAGCAGAAATCGGGACGGGGAGCTGTTTTTT; cdr3_aa: CASSRNRDGELFF
j_call: TRBJ2-1; v_call: TRBV7-9; clone_size: NA; d_call: NA; cdr3_nt: TGTGCCAGCAGCCTACTAGACGATGAGCAGTTCTTC; cdr3_aa: CASSLLDDEQFF
j_call: TRBJ2-3; v_call: TRBV2; clone_size: NA; d_call: TRBD2; cdr3_nt: TGTGCCAGCAGTGAATTACTAGCGGGTTACACAGATACGCAGTATTTT; cdr3_aa: CASSELLAGYTDTQYF
j_call: TRBJ2-7; v_call: TRBV1; clone_size: NA; d_call: NA; cdr3_nt: TGCACCAGCAGCTCGGGAAGTTGGCCCCCTCACTTC; cdr3_aa: CTSSSGSWPPHF
j_call: TRBJ1-6; v_call: TRBV12-5; clone_size: NA; d_call: NA; cdr3_nt: TGTGCTAGTGGTATCGACAGGTCTTATAATTCACCCCTCCACTTT; cdr3_aa: CASGIDRSYNSPLHF
j_call: TRBJ2-1; v_call: TRBV5-6; clone_size: once; d_call: TRBD1; cdr3_nt: TGTGCCAGCAGCCCAAGACAGGGAGCGTACAATGAGCAGTTCTTC; cdr3_aa: CASSPRQGAYNEQFF
j_call: TRBJ2-5; v_call: TRBV5-1; clone_size: few; d_call: TRBD2; cdr3_nt: TGCGCCAGCAGCTTGGGAAGCGGGGCGAGGATGGAGACCCAGTACTTC; cdr3_aa: CASSLGSGARMETQYF
j_call: TRBJ1-5; v_call: TRBV4-1; clone_size: NA; d_call: NA; cdr3_nt: TGCGCCAGCAGCCCGACAGCGACCCTGATAGGACCCCAGCATTTT; cdr3_aa: CASSPTATLIGPQHF
j_call: TRBJ2-3; v_call: TRBV6-1; clone_size: few; d_call: TRBD2; cdr3_nt: TGTGCCAGCAGTGAAATTGGCGGGAGCGTAGATACGCAGTATTTT; cdr3_aa: CASSEIGGSVDTQYF
j_call: TRBJ2-7; v_call: TRBV5-1; clone_size: NA; d_call: NA; cdr3_nt: TGCGCCAGTTCCTCGGGGGGCCTGGTTTACGAGCAGTACTTC; cdr3_aa: CASSSGGLVYEQYF
j_call: TRBJ1-1; v_call: TRBV4-2; clone_size: NA; d_call: NA; cdr3_nt: TGTGCCAGCAGCCGGACGGGGGGAGGGGGGGCTACTGAAGCTTTCTTT; cdr3_aa: CASSRTGGGGATEAFF
j_call: TRBJ1-6; v_call: TRBV5-4; clone_size: few; d_call: NA; cdr3_nt: TGTGCCAGCAGCCCTAAAAACAGCAATTCACCCCTCCACTTT; cdr3_aa: CASSPKNSNSPLHF
j_call: TRBJ2-6; v_call: TRBV9; clone_size: once; d_call: TRBD1; cdr3_nt: TGTGCCAGCAGCGAGAAGACAGGGGCTGGGGCCAACGTCCTGACTTTC; cdr3_aa: CASSEKTGAGANVLTF
j_call: TRBJ2-7; v_call: TRBV6-1; clone_size: few; d_call: NA; cdr3_nt: TGTGCCAGCAGCAGGGGACCCTACGAGCAGTACTTC; cdr3_aa: CASSRGPYEQYF
j_call: TRBJ1-2; v_call: TRBV7-2; clone_size: NA; d_call: NA; cdr3_nt: TGTGCCAGCAGTTTTAGGGGGAACTATGGCTACACCTTC; cdr3_aa: CASSFRGNYGYTF
j_call: TRBJ2-1; v_call: TRBV4-2; clone_size: NA; d_call: TRBD2; cdr3_nt: TGTGCCAGCAGCTTACTAGCGGGAGGGAGGGATGAGCAGTTCTTC; cdr3_aa: CASSLLAGGRDEQFF
j_call: TRBJ2-3; v_call: TRBV5-4; clone_size: NA; d_call: TRBD2; cdr3_nt: TGTGCCAGCAGCTTGGGGCGTGGGCGGGGGGGCGCAGATACGCAGTATTTT; cdr3_aa: CASSLGRGRGGADTQYF
j_call: TRBJ1-6; v_call: TRBV19; clone_size: NA; d_call: NA; cdr3_nt: TGTGCCAGTAGTATGGTGGAGGCCTTCGGGTCACCCCTCCACTTT; cdr3_aa: CASSMVEAFGSPLHF
j_call: TRBJ2-7; v_call: TRBV7-9; clone_size: NA; d_call: NA; cdr3_nt: TGTGCCAGCAGCTTCAGGACAGCCTACGAGCAGTACTTC; cdr3_aa: CASSFRTAYEQYF
j_call: TRBJ2-3; v_call: TRBV11-3; clone_size: NA; d_call: NA; cdr3_nt: TGTGCCAGCAGCCGCGGAGCTGTGGATACGCAGTATTTT; cdr3_aa: CASSRGAVDTQYF
j_call: TRBJ1-2; v_call: TRBV19; clone_size: NA; d_call: TRBD1; cdr3_nt: TGTGCCAGTAGCCAATTGACAGGGGGTTATGGCTACACCTTC; cdr3_aa: CASSQLTGGYGYTF
j_call: TRBJ2-5; v_call: TRBV5-4; clone_size: NA; d_call: NA; cdr3_nt: TGTGCCAGCAGCCCTAGGGGTGAGCTAGGGACCCAGTACTTC; cdr3_aa: CASSPRGELGTQYF
j_call: TRBJ1-1; v_call: TRBV5-1; clone_size: NA; d_call: TRBD1; cdr3_nt: TGCGCCAGCAGCTCCGGACAGGTGAACACTGAAGCTTTCTTT; cdr3_aa: CASSSGQVNTEAFF
j_call: TRBJ2-7; v_call: TRBV5-1; clone_size: NA; d_call: TRBD1; cdr3_nt: TGCGCCAGCAGACAAGAGACAGGGGAATGGTACGAGCAGTACTTC; cdr3_aa: CASRQETGEWYEQYF
j_call: TRBJ1-4; v_call: TRBV11-2; clone_size: few; d_call: NA; cdr3_nt: TGTGCCAGCAGCTCGGACCGGGGAGAAAAACTGTTTTTT; cdr3_aa: CASSSDRGEKLFF
j_call: TRBJ1-6; v_call: TRBV19; clone_size: NA; d_call: NA; cdr3_nt: TGTGCCAGTAGTCTAGGCGGCAGGGAAAATTCACCCCTCCACTTT; cdr3_aa: CASSLGGRENSPLHF
j_call: TRBJ1-1; v_call: TRBV4-1; clone_size: NA; d_call: NA; cdr3_nt: TGCGCCAGCAGCCAGGGCCGACAGTCCCCCGGTGGGGAAGCTTTCTTT; cdr3_aa: CASSQGRQSPGGEAFF
j_call: TRBJ1-4; v_call: TRBV5-1; clone_size: once; d_call: NA; cdr3_nt: TGCGCCAGCAGCTTGGCCAGCGGAACTAATGAAAAACTGTTTTTT; cdr3_aa: CASSLASGTNEKLFF